The rows below give T cell receptor beta chains drawn from one sample of a study of identical twins. TCRdb re-derived calls from the 5' RACE reads in MiXCR, one entry per CDR3 protein. The sample includes some 760,000 distinct CDR3 sequences, around a sixth of them seen just once. This sample was also put to use in a study of T cells expressing NK-cell markers.

The sequencing sample was made of PBMCs. The source is a young woman in good health. The CDR3 runs from the conserved cysteine through the conserved F or W. A D gene is named only where the DNA matches it firmly.

>TRBV5-1|.
CASSLGGVEQYF
>TRBV15|.
CATSRDPVLSYNEQFF
>TRBV7-2|.
CASSPNRASNEQFF
>TRBV11-3|TRBD1
CASSLGQRRHNEQFF
>TRBV12-3/TRBV12-4|TRBD1
CASSLGQGRSGYTF
>TRBV10-3|TRBD2
CAISDDQGLARYNEQFF
>TRBV20-1|TRBD2
CSARETSGGVGFF
>TRBV7-9|TRBD2
CASSSRAGYNEQFF
>TRBV5-8|.
CASSYLTPLDVDEQFF
>TRBV5-1|.
CASSLDPLTYEQYF
>TRBV11-3|.
CASSDVTYEKLFF
>TRBV20-1|TRBD2
CSARNIAGGNNEQFF
>TRBV12-3/TRBV12-4|.
CASKGDRSWDTQYF
>TRBV15|TRBD1
CATSSPHRDRGYEQYF
>TRBV7-9|TRBD2
CASSPFFGGADTQYF
>TRBV5-5|.
CASSLERGNQPQHF
>TRBV18|.
CASSPPAVGGLMNTEAFF
>TRBV29-1|.
CSVKDGATYEQYF
>TRBV2|.
CASSESRTMSGETQYF
>TRBV6-5|TRBD1
CASSYRGQVVEQFF
>TRBV27|TRBD2
CASRRREGRGTQYF
>TRBV14|.
CASSQGQYNEQFF
>TRBV18|.
CASSPPGQETQYF
>TRBV12-5|.
CASGLVNGNEQYF
>TRBV9|TRBD2
CASSRAGGVENEQFF
>TRBV5-1|.
CASSLESGETQYF
>TRBV27|TRBD2
CASSPLGEGHGNEQFF
>TRBV12-5|.
CASGSRGAYEQYF
>TRBV7-9|.
CASTQSDAPIEAFF